The T cell receptor (beta chain) under discussion was sequenced for a study of beta chain features in type 1 diabetes. Whole-study results and caveats: There was a moderate but significant shortening of TCRB CDR3s in all four CD4+ subsets of Type 1 diabetes patients. A closer apparent resemblance between naive, central memory and Treg TCRB repertoires was seen in patients than in healthy donors. The VDJ junctions of type 1 diabetes patients carried fewer insertions and more deletions.

From germline, CDR1 is DFQATT and CDR2 SNEGSKA (reference sequence). The V end lost 3 bases, the J end lost 6 bases, and 6 bases lay between the germline ends. The CDR3 loop spans 11 amino acids. This clone appeared a few times. Its antigen is unknown. Expressed TCRB transcripts were sequenced because the entire RNA isolate underwent reverse transcription. Naive, central memory and regulatory T cell samples averaged approximately 3.6 million immunoSEQ reads each. Generated by immunoSEQ multiplex PCR, the TCRdb table keeps only in-frame clones and is missing some. The table includes more than 250,000 clones, about 23% detected once. Sorted CD4+ subsets: naive, central memory, regulatory, stem cell-like memory (CD45RO/CCR7/CD25/CD127/CD95/CD27 panel).

This chain uses TRBV20-1 with TRBJ2-1; the D is unclear. The sequencing sample was made of naive CD4+ T cells from blood. The receptor comes from a woman aged 25 to 39 with type 1 diabetes. CDR3 residues: CSASPINEQFF. The CDR3 bases are TGCAGTGCTAGTCCCATCAATGAGCAGTTCTTC.